These 8 T cell receptor beta chains came from one sample sequenced in a study of CD8 T cells in ankylosing spondylitis. TCRdb recomputed calls from the 5' RACE reads with MiXCR, one row per CDR3 protein. The sample lists hundreds of thousands of distinct CDR3 sequences, 8% to 11% occurring once. The sequencing sample was made of blood, either unsorted or a sorted T cell fraction (not recorded which). These receptors came from a male donor with ankylosing spondylitis or in good health (not recorded which).

This clonotype has just a few counts. This chain links TRBV19 with TRBJ2-1; TRBD1 aligns across 7 bases. The CDR3 has 14 amino acids. Germline V gives CDR1 LNHDA, CDR2 SQIVND (reference sequence). Losses at the gene ends were 6 bases for V and 2 bases for J; bases not matched to a gene: 4. CDR3 region: CASRQGQTYNEQFF. The CDR3 bases are TGTGCCAGTAGGCAGGGACAGACCTACAATGAGCAGTTCTTC.

V and J are TRBV3-1 and TRBJ2-1; 8 bases agree with TRBD1. Germline CDR1 and CDR2: LGHDT and YNNKEL (reference sequence). V shed 5 bases, J shed 5 bases, and the junction held 8 bases outside the gene matches. This CDR3 is built from 15 residues. The CDR3 DNA is TGTGCCAGCAGCTGGAGACAGGGGATAAACAATGAGCAGTTCTTC. It codes for CASSWRQGINNEQFF.

The sample holds many counts of this clonotype. V is TRBV5-1 and J is TRBJ2-5; D remains unclear. Germline lookup yields CDR1 SGHRS and CDR2 YFSETQ. Between the trimmed V and J ends, which lost 0 bases and 5 bases, there was a span of 11 bases. The length of the CDR3 is 14 residues. Here the CDR3 DNA reads TGCGCCAGCAGCTTGGACCCCAATGCGGAGACCCAGTACTTC. Its protein product is CASSLDPNAETQYF.

V is TRBV10-3 and J is TRBJ1-5; D gene ambiguous. Trimming took 4 bases from V and 4 from J, leaving 5 bases between them. The CDR3 consists of 12 residues. Germline V lookup: CDR1 ENHRY, CDR2 SYGVKD. CDR3 nucleotides: TGTGCCATCAGTGGACAAAATCAGCCCCAGCATTTT. Its protein product is CAISGQNQPQHF.

The CDR3 DNA reads TGTGCCAGCACCGGAGGGGTCGAGGGGGCCGCCTACAATGAGCAGTTCTTC. Encoded protein: CASTGGVEGAAYNEQFF. The V call is TRBV5-6, the J call TRBJ2-1, with D possibly TRBD1 on 7 matching bases. Germline-derived CDR1 and CDR2 are SGHDT and YYEEEE. The CDR3 loop spans 17 amino acids. Trimming removed 6 bases from V and 2 bases from J, with 21 bases in between.

This rearrangement joins TRBV24-1 to TRBJ2-1, with 7 bases aligning to TRBD2. This CDR3 spans 17 amino acids. Germline CDR1 reads KGHDR; CDR2 reads SFDVKD. Losses at the gene ends were 3 bases for V and 0 bases for J; bases not matched to a gene: 7. The CDR3 coding sequence is TGTGCCACCAGTGATCCGAAAGCGGGGTCCTCCTACAATGAGCAGTTCTTC. It specifies CATSDPKAGSSYNEQFF.

Many counts were recorded for this clonotype. CDR3 coding DNA: TGCGCCAGCAGCACCGCCGGGACAAAGAACACTGAAGCTTTCTTT. This codes for CASSTAGTKNTEAFF. The rearrangement uses TRBV5-1 and TRBJ1-1; perhaps TRBD1 as D (6 bases). The CDR3 covers 15 residues. The V gene's germline CDR1 is SGHRS and CDR2 YFSETQ. Trimming took 4 bases from V and 1 from J, leaving 14 bases between them.

The chain is built from TRBV20-1 and TRBJ2-3; D possibly uses TRBD1 or TRBD2 (5 bases each). This CDR3 is 14 amino acids long. Germline CDR1 is DFQATT and CDR2 is SNEGSKA (reference sequence). Trimming removed 1 base from V and 2 bases from J, with 10 bases in between. CDR3 coding DNA: TGCAGTGCTAGAGGACAGCGGTTCACAGATACGCAGTATTTT. Amino acid sequence: CSARGQRFTDTQYF.